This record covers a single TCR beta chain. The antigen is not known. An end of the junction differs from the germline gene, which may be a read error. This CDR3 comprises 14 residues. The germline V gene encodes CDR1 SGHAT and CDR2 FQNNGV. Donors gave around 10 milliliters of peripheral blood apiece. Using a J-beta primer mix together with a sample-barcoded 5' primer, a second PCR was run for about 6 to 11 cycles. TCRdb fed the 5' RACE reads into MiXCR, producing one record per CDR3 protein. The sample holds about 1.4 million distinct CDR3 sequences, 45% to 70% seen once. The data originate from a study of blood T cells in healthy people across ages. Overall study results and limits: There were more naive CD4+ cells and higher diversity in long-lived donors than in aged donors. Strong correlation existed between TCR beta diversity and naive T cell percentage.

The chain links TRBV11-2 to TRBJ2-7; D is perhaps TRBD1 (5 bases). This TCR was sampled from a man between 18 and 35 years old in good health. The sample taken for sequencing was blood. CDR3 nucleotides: TGTGCCGGCAGCTTATCGCAGGGCAATTACGAGCAGTACTTC. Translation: CAGSLSQGNYEQYF.